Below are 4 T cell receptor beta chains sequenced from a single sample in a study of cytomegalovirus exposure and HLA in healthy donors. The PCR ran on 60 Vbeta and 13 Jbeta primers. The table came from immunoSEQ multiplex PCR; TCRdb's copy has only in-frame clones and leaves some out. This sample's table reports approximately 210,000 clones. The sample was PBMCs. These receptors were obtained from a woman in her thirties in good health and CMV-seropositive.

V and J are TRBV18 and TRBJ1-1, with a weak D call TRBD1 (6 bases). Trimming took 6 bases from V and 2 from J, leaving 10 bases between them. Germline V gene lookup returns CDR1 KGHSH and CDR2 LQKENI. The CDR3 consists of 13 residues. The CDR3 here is CASSQDSNTEAFF. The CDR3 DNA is TGTGCCAGCTCCCAGGACAGCAACACTGAAGCTTTCTTT.

The CDR3 here is CASSLSLPRGRDRGETQYF. For the CDR3, the DNA is TGTGCCAGCAGTTTATCCCTTCCCAGGGGGCGGGACCGGGGGGAGACCCAGTACTTC. The chain couples TRBV28 to TRBJ2-5, with 8 positions matching TRBD1. Looked up from germline, CDR1 is MDHEN and CDR2 is SYDVKM. J gave up 5 bases and V 1 base, and 18 bases lay outside the gene matches. CDR3 length: 19 residues. Full variable domain (rest looked up from reference TRBV28 and TRBJ2-5): DVKVTQSSRYLVKRTGEKVFLECVQDMDHENMFWYRQDPGLGLRLIYFSYDVKMKEKGDIPEGYSVSREKKERFSLILESASTNQTSMYLCASSLSLPRGRDRGETQYFGPGTRLLVL.

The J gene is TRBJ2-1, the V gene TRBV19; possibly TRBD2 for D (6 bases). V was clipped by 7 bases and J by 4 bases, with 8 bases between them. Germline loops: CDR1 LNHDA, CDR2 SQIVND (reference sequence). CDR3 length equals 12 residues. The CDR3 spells CASTSAYNEQFF. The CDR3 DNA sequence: TGTGCCAGTACTAGCGCGTACAATGAGCAGTTCTTC.

The CDR3 is CASSERQGYGYTF. The CDR3 nucleotides read TGCGCCAGCAGTGAACGGCAGGGGTATGGCTACACCTTC. The chain joins TRBV10-1 to TRBJ1-2, with D possibly matching TRBD1 (6 bases). This CDR3 contains 13 residues. Germline V lookup: CDR1 WNHNN, CDR2 SYGVQD (reference sequence). V dropped 3 bases and J dropped 5 bases, with 10 bases sitting between them.